The 26 T cell receptor beta chains reported below all come from one sample, sequenced in a study of blood T cell repertoires in COVID-19. Assay used: immunoSEQ multiplex PCR; TCRdb lists only in-frame clones, some missing. The data contain a few hundred thousand clones, under 90% of them singletons. Sequenced material: peripheral blood. Receptor source: a woman of 80 years or more with COVID-19, enrolled during active disease.

Only one count was recorded for this clone. V gene TRBV10-3 combines with J gene TRBJ1-3; 8 bases fit TRBD1. The CDR3 is 18 amino acids. The V gene's germline CDR1 is ENHRY and CDR2 SYGVKD. J was trimmed by 2 bases and V by 6 bases; bases with no gene match: 15. The chain's CDR3 is CAIRLTAGGANAGNTIYF. The DNA of the CDR3 is TGTGCCATCAGGCTTACTGCAGGGGGCGCAAACGCTGGAAACACCATATATTTT.

This chain uses TRBV6-2 or TRBV6-3 with TRBJ1-1; D is possibly TRBD1 (5 bases). The germline V and J ends were trimmed by 5 bases and 1 base, with 17 bases remaining between them. Germline-derived CDR1 and CDR2 are MNHEY and SVGEGT. This CDR3 has 16 amino acids. The CDR3, as DNA: TGTGCCAGCAGTACAGCAGGAGGGGACGGGAACACTGAAGCTTTCTTT. The encoded protein is CASSTAGGDGNTEAFF.

This chain uses TRBV5-1 with TRBJ2-2; tentative D call: TRBD2 (5 bases). Germline V gives CDR1 SGHRS, CDR2 YFSETQ. V was clipped by 0 bases and J by 3 bases, with 9 bases between them. The CDR3 length is 15 residues. CDR3 DNA: TGCGCCAGCAGCTTGGATACTAGTTACACCGGGGAGCTGTTTTTT. Amino acids: CASSLDTSYTGELFF.

The gene calls are TRBV7-2 and TRBJ1-1; D call uncertain. V was shortened by 0 bases and J by 1 base, with 6 bases between the two germline ends. The CDR3 consists of 14 residues. CDR1 and CDR2 (germline): SGHTA, FQGNSA. CDR3: CASSLAPGNTEAFF. The CDR3 DNA reads TGTGCCAGCAGCTTAGCCCCAGGGAACACTGAAGCTTTCTTT.

The genes are TRBV5-1 and TRBJ1-3; possibly TRBD1 for D (5 bases). CDR3 size: 15 residues. The ends were cut back, 0 bases at V and 0 bases at J, with 7 bases in the middle. Germline assignment: CDR1 SGHRS and CDR2 YFSETQ. The CDR3 sequence: CASSLEGFSGNTIYF. The CDR3 nucleotides are TGCGCCAGCAGCTTGGAGGGGTTCTCTGGAAACACCATATATTTT.

V usage is TRBV28 and J usage is TRBJ1-2; D ambiguous. This CDR3 is 15 amino acids long. With 6 bases removed from V and 1 base from J, the gap between germline ends came to 15 bases. Germline lookup yields CDR1 MDHEN and CDR2 SYDVKM. CDR3 nucleotide sequence: TGTGCCAGCAGCCAGACACAGAATCTTAACTATGGCTACACCTTC. Protein product: CASSQTQNLNYGYTF.

This chain connects TRBV10-3 to TRBJ1-5; the match to TRBD1 covers 10 bases. The junction had 8 bases not matched to a gene; V was cut back by 8 bases and J by 7 bases. Per germline, CDR1 ENHRY and CDR2 SYGVKD. There are 14 residues in the CDR3. The CDR3, as DNA: TGTGCCATCGCACGGGACAGGGGAGGCCAGCCCCAGCATTTT. Residues: CAIARDRGGQPQHF.

CDR3 sequence (DNA): TGTGCCAGCTCACCGAGCACAGGCTTTAATGAAAAACTGTTTTTT. Its translation is CASSPSTGFNEKLFF. The chain uses TRBV18 and TRBJ1-4, with D perhaps matching TRBD1 (5 bases). The CDR3 spans 15 residues. Trimming pared 3 bases from V and 4 bases from J, leaving 12 bases between. Germline V CDR1 and CDR2: KGHSH, LQKENI. The variable domain in full, completed from reference TRBV18 and TRBJ1-4, reads NAGVMQNPRHLVRRRGQEARLRCSPMKGHSHVYWYRQLPEEGLKFMVYLQKENIIDESGMPKERFSAEFPKEGPSILRIQQVVRGDSAAYFCASSPSTGFNEKLFFGSGTQLSVL.

This clone was detected only once. The V call is TRBV18, the J call TRBJ1-4; 9 nucleotides agree with TRBD1. The CDR3 consists of 15 residues. Per the germline V gene, CDR1 is KGHSH and CDR2 is LQKENI. The V segment lost 3 bases and the J segment 8 bases; nucleotides outside the gene matches: 7. The DNA for the CDR3 is TGTGCCAGCTCACCTGGGACAGGGCGAATCGAAAAACTGTTTTTT. It encodes CASSPGTGRIEKLFF. The variable domain in full, with the rest retrieved from reference TRBV18 and TRBJ1-4, is NAGVMQNPRHLVRRRGQEARLRCSPMKGHSHVYWYRQLPEEGLKFMVYLQKENIIDESGMPKERFSAEFPKEGPSILRIQQVVRGDSAAYFCASSPGTGRIEKLFFGSGTQLSVL.

This sequence joins TRBV28 and TRBJ1-6; 8 bases match TRBD1. The J segment lost 5 bases and the V segment lost 5 bases, leaving 11 bases of the junction unmatched. Germline CDR1 reads MDHEN; CDR2 reads SYDVKM. This CDR3 is 17 amino acids long. Here the CDR3 reads CASSPPGQGVNNSPLHF. The CDR3 DNA reads TGTGCCAGCAGTCCGCCCGGACAGGGAGTCAATAATTCACCCCTCCACTTT.

V and J are TRBV21-1 and TRBJ2-3; the table's D call of TRBD2 was not tested on the DNA. TRBV21-1 is assigned pseudogene status. CDR3 length equals 16 residues. CDR3 sequence reads: CASSKGRLAGTDTQYF. CDR3 bases: TGTGCCAGCAGCAAAGGACGGCTAGCGGGCACAGATACGCAGTATTTT.

The rearrangement links TRBV5-4 to TRBJ2-5, with a weak D call TRBD2 (5 bases). This CDR3 contains 14 residues. Trimming pared 4 bases from V and 2 bases from J, leaving 12 bases between. Per germline, CDR1 SGHNT and CDR2 YYREEE (reference sequence). CDR3: CASSAGLAQETQYF. The CDR3 coding sequence is TGTGCCAGCAGCGCCGGACTGGCACAAGAGACCCAGTACTTC.

The chain recombines TRBV5-5 with TRBJ1-5, with 7 bases matching TRBD1. The CDR3 spans 15 residues. CDR1 SGHKS and CDR2 YYEKEE come from the germline V gene (reference sequence). Germline trimming cut 4 bases from V and 6 bases from J; bases unmatched to any gene: 10. CDR3 nucleotides: TGTGCCAGCAGCCGAACAGGGGCCGGCGGTCAGCCCCAGCATTTT. Translation: CASSRTGAGGQPQHF.

The chain couples TRBV28 to TRBJ2-5; 10 bases fit TRBD2. The length of the CDR3 is 15 residues. Germline CDR1 reads MDHEN; CDR2 reads SYDVKM. The ends lost 5 bases at V and 5 bases at J; junction bases unmatched: 8. The CDR3 DNA reads as TGTGCCAGCAGTGCCAGACTAGCGGGTGGGGAGACCCAGTACTTC. Translating it yields CASSARLAGGETQYF.

This chain uses TRBV9 with TRBJ1-4; D gene unclear. CDR1 and CDR2 from the germline V gene are SGDLS and YYNGEE. The CDR3 has 15 residues. V lost 0 bases, J lost 8 bases, and 14 bases lay in between. The CDR3 DNA follows: TGTGCCAGCAGCGTAGACAGCCGCAGGTACGAAAAACTGTTTTTT. It encodes CASSVDSRRYEKLFF.

J is TRBJ1-6 and V is TRBV27; no clear D. Germline V gene data show CDR1 as MNHEY and CDR2 as SMNVEV (reference sequence). V was pared by 5 bases and J by 6 bases, with 17 bases between. The CDR3 totals 16 residues. For the CDR3, the DNA is TGTGCCAGCAGTACCGCCGTTGCTCGGGGTAATTCACCCCTCCACTTT. Translation: CASSTAVARGNSPLHF.

The rearrangement links TRBV5-4 to TRBJ2-3, with 11 positions matching TRBD2. The germline CDR1 and CDR2 sequences are SGHNT and YYREEE (reference sequence). This CDR3 region has 16 residues. With V trimmed by 3 bases and J by 2 bases, 5 bases remained unmatched. The CDR3 protein is CASSSKLAGVTDTQYF. In DNA form, the CDR3 reads TGTGCCAGCAGCTCGAAACTAGCGGGGGTCACAGATACGCAGTATTTT.

The genes are TRBV18 and TRBJ2-1; 11 nucleotides agree with TRBD2. Per germline, CDR1 KGHSH and CDR2 LQKENI. J gave up 3 bases and V 3 bases, and 4 bases lay outside the gene matches. The CDR3 spans 16 residues. The CDR3 region has the DNA TGTGCCAGCTCACCTAGCGGGGGGGCTTACTACAATGAGCAGTTCTTC. Protein sequence: CASSPSGGAYYNEQFF.

The rearrangement uses TRBV28 and TRBJ1-6; possible D gene TRBD1, 5 bases. V was clipped by 7 bases and J by 3 bases, with 13 bases between them. There are 15 residues in the CDR3. CDR1 and CDR2 (germline): MDHEN, SYDVKM. CDR3 in DNA: TGTGCCAGCAAACAGGAGGGCGTCTATAATTCACCCCTCCACTTT. As protein: CASKQEGVYNSPLHF.

The chain has TRBV28 and TRBJ2-2; D remains unclear. The V gene lost 1 base and the J gene lost 1 base, with 10 bases spanning the gap. The V gene's germline CDR1 is MDHEN and CDR2 SYDVKM. This CDR3 is 16 amino acids long. As DNA, the CDR3 is TGTGCCAGCAGTTTATTCGGCAGGCAGAACACCGGGGAGCTGTTTTTT. This encodes CASSLFGRQNTGELFF.

This sequence joins TRBV3-1 (or the pseudogene TRBV3-2) and TRBJ2-2; D gene uncertain. CDR1 is LGHDT and CDR2 is YNNKEL in the germline V gene (reference sequence). V lost 4 bases to trimming and J lost 8 bases, with 14 bases between them. This CDR3 has 14 residues. The CDR3 loop reads CASSPYQAPGELFF. The CDR3 DNA reads TGTGCCAGCAGCCCATATCAGGCTCCGGGGGAGCTGTTTTTT.

This chain joins TRBV4-2 and TRBJ2-2, with unresolved D. The V end lost 2 bases, the J end lost 5 bases, and 9 bases lay between the germline ends. This CDR3 region has 14 residues. CDR1 and CDR2 (germline): LGHNA, YNFKEQ. This CDR3 reads CASSQRLTTGELFF. The CDR3 nucleotides read TGTGCCAGCAGCCAACGACTTACAACCGGGGAGCTGTTTTTT.

This clone was picked up one time. The gene calls are TRBV30 and TRBJ2-5; D is uncertain. CDR1 and CDR2 from the germline V gene are GTSNPN and SVGIG (reference sequence). The V end was cut by 4 bases, the J end by 0 bases, with 9 bases between. This CDR3 has 13 residues. The CDR3: CAWIRQNQETQYF. CDR3 sequence (DNA): TGTGCCTGGATTCGCCAGAACCAAGAGACCCAGTACTTC.

V and J are TRBV5-4 and TRBJ1-1; possibly TRBD1 for D (6 bases). The CDR3 sequence is 14 residues long. V gave up 4 bases and J gave up 2 bases, with 12 bases separating them. Germline lookup yields CDR1 SGHNT and CDR2 YYREEE (reference sequence). In nucleotides, the CDR3 is TGTGCCAGCAGCATCGGACAGTTTAACACTGAAGCTTTCTTT. It translates to CASSIGQFNTEAFF.

The chain joins TRBV9 to TRBJ1-5; 8 positions match TRBD1. The V gene's germline CDR1 is SGDLS and CDR2 YYNGEE. V shed 4 bases and J 7 bases; nucleotides not matched to a gene: 7. The CDR3 loop spans 14 amino acids. The CDR3, as DNA: TGTGCCAGCAGCCTGACAGGGGTGGAACAGCCCCAGCATTTT. It codes for CASSLTGVEQPQHF.

The chain combines TRBV5-4 with TRBJ2-5; 7 bases line up with TRBD2. The V and J ends lost 3 bases and 5 bases, in that order; junction bases with no gene match: 10. Per germline, CDR1 SGHNT and CDR2 YYREEE (reference sequence). The CDR3 has 15 residues. Written as DNA, the CDR3 is TGTGCCAGCAGCTCACCCGGGACTATGATGGAGACCCAGTACTTC. Amino acid sequence: CASSSPGTMMETQYF.